What follows are 2 T cell receptor beta chains derived from one specimen sequenced in a study of OX40 agonist ivuxolimab in advanced cancers. Library creation used the immunoSEQ multiplex PCR assay. TCRdb's version of the immuneACCESS table is confined to in-frame rearrangements and falls short of the full clone set. An unresolved V gene accounts for under half of the shortfall where checked; the remainder is of unknown origin. A total of some 26,000 clones appear in this sample, about three quarters of them only once. Together, the top ten hold roughly 18% of the sample. Sequencing used CD4+ or CD8+ T cells sorted from blood, obtained in a trial of the OX40 agonist ivuxolimab. These receptors came from an adult with an advanced solid tumor such as melanoma, head and neck, liver or kidney cancer.

This chain connects TRBV7-2 to TRBJ2-3, with a tentative D call TRBD1 (5 bases). Germline CDR1 reads SGHTA; CDR2 reads FQGNSA. V was shortened by 5 bases and J by 2 bases, with 11 bases between the two germline ends. The CDR3 spans 14 residues. CDR3 sequence (DNA): TGTGCCAGCAGCCTCAGGACAACCACAGATACGCAGTATTTT. This translates into CASSLRTTTDTQYF.

The chain couples TRBV10-2 to TRBJ2-7; no clear D. CDR1 and CDR2 from the germline V gene are WSHSY and SAAADI. This CDR3 contains 12 residues. V lost 2 bases and J 2 bases, leaving 4 bases between the germline ends. CDR3 coding DNA: TGCGCCAGCAGTGAGGGGCCCTACGAGCAGTACTTC. The encoded protein is CASSEGPYEQYF.